This T cell receptor beta chain was obtained from a study of cytomegalovirus exposure and HLA in healthy donors. Broader study findings: The study put 150 to 200 TCR beta chains on its list as cytomegalovirus-associated.

This CDR3 is 14 amino acids long. Germline loops: CDR1 MNHNY, CDR2 SVGAGI (reference sequence). The V gene end was trimmed by 4 bases and the J gene end by 7 bases; junction bases not matched to a gene: 6. Note on this clone: Its target is unknown.

Sequencing was performed with immunoSEQ multiplex PCR; in TCRdb, only in-frame clones are kept and a portion is missing. The table shows about 280,000 clones, with around 89% occurring only once. This chain links TRBV6-6 with TRBJ2-7; 11 nucleotides agree with TRBD1. The source material was PBMCs. The receptor's source is a woman aged 18-29 years in good health and CMV-seronegative. The CDR3 DNA follows: TGTGCCAGCAGTTTCAAGGGACAGGGGGGAGAGCAGTACTTC. This gives the protein CASSFKGQGGEQYF.